This note documents a single TCR beta chain sequence. Its target antigen remains unknown. Base-call qualities are not available, and no considerably larger clone is one nucleotide away. The sample is drawn from a study of control samples from healthy donors and cancer patients (dated by TCRdb to the early 2020s). Library preparation was by the immunoSEQ multiplex PCR assay. TCRdb provides this immuneACCESS table in a form limited to in-frame rearrangements. Some clones are lacking; in checked studies, under half of them reflect an unresolved V gene, and why the rest are absent is not known. In this sample the table shows around 100,000 clones, around 89% of which occur a single time. Of the sample, approximately 20% falls within the top ten clones. Trimming costs V 5 bases and J 0 bases, and their ends lie 11 bases apart. Including the terminal cysteine and phenylalanine, the CDR3 comprises 15 residues. Only the CDR3 DNA stays, 45 bases, in frame from base 1. Looking up the germline V gene yields CDR1 SNHLY and CDR2 FYNNEI.

Input material: PBMCs. This TCR derives from a man aged 60 to 69 with lung cancer. The V and J genes are TRBV2 and TRBJ1-5, with the D gene call left open. The CDR3 is CASSKDGYSNQPQHF. Read as DNA, the sequence is TGTGCCAGCAGTAAGGACGGATATAGCAATCAGCCCCAGCATTTT.